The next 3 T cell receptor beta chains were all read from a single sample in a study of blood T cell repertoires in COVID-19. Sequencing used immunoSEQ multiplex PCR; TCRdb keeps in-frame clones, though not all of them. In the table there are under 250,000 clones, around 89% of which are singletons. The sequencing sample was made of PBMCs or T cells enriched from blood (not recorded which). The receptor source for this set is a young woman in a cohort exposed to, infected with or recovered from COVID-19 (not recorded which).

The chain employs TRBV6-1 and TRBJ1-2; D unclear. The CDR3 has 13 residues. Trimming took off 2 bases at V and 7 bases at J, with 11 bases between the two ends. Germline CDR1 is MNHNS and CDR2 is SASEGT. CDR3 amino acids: CASSETGFGGYTF. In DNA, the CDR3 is TGTGCCAGCAGTGAAACCGGGTTTGGTGGCTACACCTTC.

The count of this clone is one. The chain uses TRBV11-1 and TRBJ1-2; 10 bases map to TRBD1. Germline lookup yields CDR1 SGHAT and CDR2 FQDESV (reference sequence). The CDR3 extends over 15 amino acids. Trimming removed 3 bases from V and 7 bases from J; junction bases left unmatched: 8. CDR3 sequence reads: CASSLGTGAAFGYTF. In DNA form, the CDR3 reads TGTGCCAGCAGCTTGGGGACAGGGGCCGCATTTGGCTACACCTTC.

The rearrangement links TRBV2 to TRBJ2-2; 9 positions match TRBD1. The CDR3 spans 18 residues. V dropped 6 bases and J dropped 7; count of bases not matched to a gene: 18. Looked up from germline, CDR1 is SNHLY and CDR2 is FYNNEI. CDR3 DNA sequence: TGTGCCAGCAGACTACAGGGGGCCACACTTAAAGGGAACGGGGAGCTGTTTTTT. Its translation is CASRLQGATLKGNGELFF.